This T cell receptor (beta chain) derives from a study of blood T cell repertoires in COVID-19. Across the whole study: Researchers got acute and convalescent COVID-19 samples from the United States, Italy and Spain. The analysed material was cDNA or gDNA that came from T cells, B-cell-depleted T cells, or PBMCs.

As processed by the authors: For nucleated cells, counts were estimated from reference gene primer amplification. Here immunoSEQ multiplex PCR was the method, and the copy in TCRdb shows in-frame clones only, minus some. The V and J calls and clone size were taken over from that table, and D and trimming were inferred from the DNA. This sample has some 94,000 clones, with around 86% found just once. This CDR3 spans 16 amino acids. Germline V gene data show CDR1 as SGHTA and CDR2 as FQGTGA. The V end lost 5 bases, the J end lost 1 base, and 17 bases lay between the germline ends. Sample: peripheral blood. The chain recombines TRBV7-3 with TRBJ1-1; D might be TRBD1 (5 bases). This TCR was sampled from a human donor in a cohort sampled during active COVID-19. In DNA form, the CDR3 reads TGTGCCAGCAGCCTCGGGGGAGGGGTCGGGAACACTGAAGCTTTCTTT. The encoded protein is CASSLGGGVGNTEAFF.